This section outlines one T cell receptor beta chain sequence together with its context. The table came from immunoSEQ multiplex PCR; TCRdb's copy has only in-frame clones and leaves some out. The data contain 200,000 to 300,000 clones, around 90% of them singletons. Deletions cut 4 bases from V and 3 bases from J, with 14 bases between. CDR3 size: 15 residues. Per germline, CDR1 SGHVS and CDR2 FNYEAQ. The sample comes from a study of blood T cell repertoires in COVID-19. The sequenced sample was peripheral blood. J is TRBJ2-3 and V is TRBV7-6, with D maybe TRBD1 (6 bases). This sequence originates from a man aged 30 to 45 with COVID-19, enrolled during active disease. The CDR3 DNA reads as TGTGCCAGCAGCTCTCGGACAGCGGAGACAGATACGCAGTATTTT. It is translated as CASSSRTAETDTQYF. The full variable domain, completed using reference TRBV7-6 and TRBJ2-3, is GAGVSQSPRYKVTKRGQDVALRCDPISGHVSLYWYRQALGQGPEFLTYFNYEAQQDKSGLPNDRFSAERPEGSISTLTIQRTEQRDSAMYRCASSSRTAETDTQYFGPGTRLTVL.